A single sample is the source of the 15 T cell receptor beta chains below, sequenced in a study of regulatory T cells in long-lasting Graves disease. According to the study, TCR beta libraries were built with iRepertoire HTBI primers and CDR3-region Arm-PCR. TCRdb ran MiXCR on the multiplex PCR reads and lists one entry per CDR3 protein. The table shows 600,000 to 800,000 distinct CDR3 sequences, with approximately 29% occurring only once. Regarding time point: persistent/refractory GD, antithyroid drugs over 5 years with positive TRAb. The TCR library was prepared using RNA isolated from PBMCs. The sample in question was peripheral blood mononuclear cells (PBMCs), obtained when the disease was refractory, from a patient treated with antithyroid drugs. The origin of the receptors is a female donor with Graves disease.

There are a few counts of this clonotype. The chain links TRBV24-1 to TRBJ2-7; D gene ambiguous. Germline values: CDR1 KGHDR, CDR2 SFDVKD. The CDR3 is made up of 13 amino acids. Trimming took off 4 bases at V and 7 bases at J, with 13 bases between the two ends. The CDR3 spells CATSDSPKGEQYF. The CDR3 nucleotides are TGTGCCACCAGTGACTCCCCCAAGGGTGAGCAGTACTTC.

This clonotype was counted at least ten times. The chain recombines TRBV3-1 with TRBJ1-2; D remains ambiguous. The germline V and J ends were trimmed by 1 base and 7 bases, with 13 bases remaining between them. The CDR3 has 14 amino acids. Per the germline V gene, CDR1 is LGHDT and CDR2 is YNNKEL (reference sequence). CDR3 nucleotide sequence: TGTGCCAGCAGCCAAGTGGGTAGCGCGAGTGGCTACACCTTC. Translating it yields CASSQVGSASGYTF.

This chain joins TRBV20-1 and TRBJ1-5; D call uncertain. The V end was cut by 6 bases, the J end by 6 bases, with 6 bases between. The CDR3 length is 10 residues. Germline V CDR1 and CDR2: DFQATT, SNEGSKA (reference sequence). The CDR3 DNA reads TGCAGTGCAGGCACTCAGCCCCAGCATTTT. It specifies CSAGTQPQHF.

This clonotype was picked up a small number of times. V usage is TRBV6-2 or TRBV6-3 and J usage is TRBJ2-1, with 8 bases fitting TRBD2. The length of the CDR3 is 13 residues. The V segment lost 2 bases and the J segment 15 bases; nucleotides outside the gene matches: 9. Germline lookup yields CDR1 MNHEY and CDR2 SVGEGT. The CDR3 bases are TGTGCCAGCAGTTACGAGGCCGGGACTAGGCCGTTCTTC. Encoded protein: CASSYEAGTRPFF.

The V and J genes are TRBV6-1 and TRBJ1-3; D might be TRBD1 (6 bases). V lost 3 bases and J 6 bases, leaving 15 bases between the germline ends. CDR1 is MNHNS, CDR2 SASEGT, per germline. The CDR3 runs 15 residues. In nucleotides, the CDR3 is TGTGCCAGCAGTGATGGAGGGACATCCTTAAACACCATATATTTT. The encoded protein is CASSDGGTSLNTIYF.

This clonotype was found once. The rearrangement uses TRBV9 and TRBJ1-2; D might be TRBD1 (6 bases). With 4 bases removed from V and 5 bases from J, the gap between germline ends came to 18 bases. CDR3 length: 15 amino acids. Germline CDR1 SGDLS, CDR2 YYNGEE. The CDR3 DNA follows: TGTGCCAGCAGCCCACGGACAGCACCTTTATATGGCTACACCTTC. This encodes CASSPRTAPLYGYTF.

The chain is built from TRBV18 and TRBJ1-2; 7 bases are shared with TRBD1. This CDR3 is 15 amino acids long. The V segment lost 3 bases and the J segment 0 bases; nucleotides outside the gene matches: 4. Germline V gives CDR1 KGHSH, CDR2 LQKENI. The CDR3 loop reads CASSPIDRANYGYTF. CDR3 nucleotides: TGTGCCAGCTCACCGATTGACAGGGCTAACTATGGCTACACCTTC. The complete variable domain, with remaining parts taken from reference TRBV18 and TRBJ1-2, reads NAGVMQNPRHLVRRRGQEARLRCSPMKGHSHVYWYRQLPEEGLKFMVYLQKENIIDESGMPKERFSAEFPKEGPSILRIQQVVRGDSAAYFCASSPIDRANYGYTFGSGTRLTVV.

This clonotype was recorded a few times. In DNA, the CDR3 is TGCAGCGTTGACTCCCCGACAGGGAAGACTGAAGCTTTCTTT. Encoded protein: CSVDSPTGKTEAFF. This chain uses TRBV29-1 with TRBJ1-1; 7 bases line up with TRBD1. V lost 3 bases to trimming and J lost 5 bases; unmatched junction nucleotides: 9. CDR3 length: 14 residues. CDR1 is SQVTM and CDR2 is ANQGSEA in the germline V gene.

This clonotype was detected only a few times. This chain joins TRBV19 and TRBJ1-2; the D gene is possibly TRBD1 (5 bases). The CDR3 totals 13 residues. Germline CDR1 reads LNHDA; CDR2 reads SQIVND (reference sequence). Trimming shortened V by 10 bases and J by 2 bases, and 14 bases separated the two germline ends. CDR3 nucleotides: TGTGCCACCACCGCGGGGGGGAACTATGGCTACACCTTC. It codes for CATTAGGNYGYTF.

This clonotype has ten or more counts. The chain carries TRBV28 and TRBJ1-5; the D gene is possibly TRBD1 (5 bases). CDR1 and CDR2 (germline): MDHEN, SYDVKM. The length of the CDR3 is 13 residues. V lost 7 bases to trimming and J lost 6 bases, with 13 bases between them. The CDR3 loop is CASTARVVQPQHF. The CDR3 DNA follows: TGTGCCAGCACCGCCAGGGTTGTTCAGCCCCAGCATTTT.

This chain's CDR3 is CASSIDSIYGYTF. CDR3 coding DNA: TGTGCCAGCAGCATAGACAGCATCTATGGCTACACCTTC. The V call is TRBV7-8, the J call TRBJ1-2; D possibly corresponds to TRBD1 (5 bases). Trimming took off 5 bases at V and 4 bases at J, with 11 bases between the two ends. Germline CDR1 is SGHVS and CDR2 is FQNEAQ. This CDR3 has 13 amino acids. The complete variable domain, with remaining parts taken from reference TRBV7-8 and TRBJ1-2, reads GAGVSQSPRYKVAKRGQDVALRCDPISGHVSLFWYQQALGQGPEFLTYFQNEAQLDKSGLPSDRFFAERPEGSVSTLKIQRTQQEDSAVYLCASSIDSIYGYTFGSGTRLTVV.

There are a few counts of this clonotype. CDR3 region: CSARDRKSEQYF. The DNA of the CDR3 is TGCAGTGCCCGGGACAGGAAAAGCGAGCAGTACTTC. The chain recombines TRBV20-1 with TRBJ2-7; 8 bases are a match to TRBD1. This CDR3 has 12 residues. CDR1 is DFQATT and CDR2 is SNEGSKA in the germline V gene (reference sequence). V gave up 6 bases and J gave up 6 bases; unmatched junction bases: 7.

This clonotype occurred many times. This sequence joins TRBV2 and TRBJ2-7, with D perhaps matching TRBD1 or TRBD2 (5 bases each). This CDR3 spans 13 amino acids. CDR1 is SNHLY and CDR2 is FYNNEI in the germline V gene. V was cut by 7 bases and J by 2 bases, with 12 bases left in between. CDR3 DNA sequence: TGTGCCAGCACCAGGGACGGGACCTACGAGCAGTACTTC. Its protein is CASTRDGTYEQYF.

This chain uses TRBV18 with TRBJ1-5, with D tentatively TRBD1 (6 bases). V was clipped by 2 bases and J by 6 bases, with 14 bases between them. The CDR3 loop spans 15 amino acids. Germline values: CDR1 KGHSH, CDR2 LQKENI. CDR3 sequence: CASSPTEQGVQPQHF. CDR3 DNA sequence: TGTGCCAGCTCACCAACGGAACAGGGTGTTCAGCCCCAGCATTTT.

The chain recombines TRBV27 with TRBJ1-5, with unresolved D. Germline V lookup: CDR1 MNHEY, CDR2 SMNVEV (reference sequence). Between the trimmed V and J ends, which lost 6 bases and 1 base, there was a span of 13 bases. This CDR3 has 15 residues. The CDR3 nucleotides read TGTGCCAGCAGCCGCCGGGCAGAGAGCAATCAGCCCCAGCATTTT. Translation: CASSRRAESNQPQHF.